Reported below is one TCR beta chain. This sample also contains other DNA sequences that code for the same CDR3. Germline assignment: CDR1 MNHEY and CDR2 SMNVEV (reference sequence). V lost 5 bases and J lost 5, with 12 bases in between. CDR3 size: 13 residues. In the authors' workflow: The assay estimated nucleated cells by amplifying reference gene primers. Assay: immunoSEQ multiplex PCR; the TCRdb copy retains only in-frame clones and omits some. For V, J and clone size, that table is used; D and trimming come from the DNA. The table includes around 300,000 clones, 86% detected once. This entry comes from a study of blood T cell repertoires in COVID-19. At the level of the study: Acute and convalescent COVID-19 samples came from the United States, Italy and Spain. T cells, B-cell-depleted T cells, or PBMCs provided the cDNA or gDNA that served as material.

The genes are TRBV27 and TRBJ2-5; possibly TRBD1 for D (6 bases). This clonotype originated in a woman aged 25-40 years who had recovered from COVID-19. Material: peripheral blood. In DNA, the CDR3 is TGTGCCAGCAGTCCACAGGGCCGGGAGACCCAGTACTTC. Translating gives CASSPQGRETQYF.